This T cell receptor beta chain was identified in a study of T cell repertoires in cytomegalovirus infection. Turning to the study itself: Selected CMV epitopes included recently identified HLA-C-restricted ones as well as well-studied HLA-B-restricted ones. TCR beta signatures that were public indicated CMV infection and matching HLA type.

Points from the study as a whole: The cumulative frequency of public TCR beta families identified carriers of CMV plus the relevant HLA. In two of eight donors, the top clonotype was HLA-C-restricted CMV-specific.

V shed 4 bases and J 4 bases; nucleotides not matched to a gene: 4. CDR1 is SGHTA, CDR2 FQGNSA, per germline. The CDR3 consists of 14 residues. TCRdb reanalysed the reads using MiXCR and keeps one entry per CDR3 protein. The sample shows 400,000 to 600,000 distinct CDR3 sequences, 42% of them seen only once. This clonotype was seen at least ten times. The antigen is not known. Source: cultured PBMCs, taken from culture after CMV antigen stimulation. This TCR was sampled from a human donor in good health (CMV status not recorded). Some clones in this sample may be carry-over from other donors' samples. The V and J genes are TRBV7-2 and TRBJ1-2, with TRBD1 identical over 9 bases. The CDR3 here is CASSSGTGIYGYTF. The CDR3 region has the DNA TGTGCCAGCAGCTCCGGGACAGGGATCTATGGCTACACCTTC. Full variable domain (remainder filled in from reference TRBV7-2 and TRBJ1-2): GAGVSQSPSNKVTEKGKDVELRCDPISGHTALYWYRQSLGQGLEFLIYFQGNSAPDKSGLPSDRFSAERTGGSVSTLTIQRTQQEDSAVYLCASSSGTGIYGYTFGSGTRLTVV.